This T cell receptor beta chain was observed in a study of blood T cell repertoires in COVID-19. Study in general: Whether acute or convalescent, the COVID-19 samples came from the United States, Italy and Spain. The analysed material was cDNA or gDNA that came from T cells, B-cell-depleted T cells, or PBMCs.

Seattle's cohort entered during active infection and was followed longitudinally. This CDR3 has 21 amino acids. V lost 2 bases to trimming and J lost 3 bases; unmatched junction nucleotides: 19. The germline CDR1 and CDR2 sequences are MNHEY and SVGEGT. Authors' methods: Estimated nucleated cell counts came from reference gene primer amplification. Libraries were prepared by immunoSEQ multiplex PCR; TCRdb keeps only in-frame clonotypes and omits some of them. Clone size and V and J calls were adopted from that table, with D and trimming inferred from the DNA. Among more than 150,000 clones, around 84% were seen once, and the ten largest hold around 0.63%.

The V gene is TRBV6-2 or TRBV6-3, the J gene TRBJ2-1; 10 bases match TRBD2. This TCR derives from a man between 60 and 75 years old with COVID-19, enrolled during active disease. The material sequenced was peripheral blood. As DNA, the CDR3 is TGTGCCAGCAGTTACAGGGCTAGCGGGGGCGCCGGTGGTGTCCGCTACAATGAGCAGTTCTTC. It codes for CASSYRASGGAGGVRYNEQFF.